Following are 30 T cell receptor beta chains from one sample sequenced in a study of cytomegalovirus exposure and HLA in healthy donors. TCRdb's copy holds only in-frame clones and misses some; the assay was immunoSEQ multiplex PCR. The sample holds approximately 300,000 clones; about nine tenths are singletons and the top ten take around 0.84%. Sample: PBMCs. Receptors were obtained from a woman in her late teens or twenties in good health and CMV-seronegative.

V usage is TRBV5-1 and J usage is TRBJ2-5; D possibly corresponds to TRBD2 (6 bases). The V end lost 0 bases, the J end lost 9 bases, and 9 bases lay between the germline ends. Germline V gene lookup returns CDR1 SGHRS and CDR2 YFSETQ. CDR3 length equals 12 residues. The CDR3 DNA reads as TGCGCCAGCAGCTTGGCCGGAGGGGCCCAGTACTTC. Translated, it gives CASSLAGGAQYF.

The chain recombines TRBV27 with TRBJ2-7; TRBD1 matches 9 bases. Per the germline V gene, CDR1 is MNHEY and CDR2 is SMNVEV (reference sequence). The CDR3 has 14 residues. V dropped 6 bases and J dropped 4; count of bases not matched to a gene: 7. The CDR3 loop reads CASRTGGARYEQYF. The CDR3 DNA follows: TGTGCCAGCAGAACAGGGGGCGCTAGGTACGAGCAGTACTTC.

The V and J genes are TRBV10-3 and TRBJ2-7; 10 positions match TRBD1. Trimming cost V 7 bases and J 5 bases; bases outside gene matches: 5. This CDR3 has 13 amino acids. Germline CDR1 and CDR2: ENHRY and SYGVKD. The CDR3 loop is CAIMRTGGNEQYF. The CDR3 nucleotides read TGTGCCATCATGAGGACAGGGGGAAACGAGCAGTACTTC.

This chain joins TRBV4-3 and TRBJ2-1; tentatively, D is TRBD1 (6 bases). Germline-derived CDR1 and CDR2 are LGHNA and YSLEER. V was trimmed by 4 bases and J by 3 bases, leaving 16 bases between them. The CDR3 consists of 16 residues. CDR3 DNA: TGCGCCAGCAGCCCTTCTACAGGGTTCGTCTACAATGAGCAGTTCTTC. Translating gives CASSPSTGFVYNEQFF.

The chain is built from TRBV19 and TRBJ1-5; D perhaps matches TRBD1 (6 bases). The CDR3 consists of 14 residues. Trimming shortened V by 5 bases and J by 3 bases, and 11 bases separated the two germline ends. CDR1 and CDR2 (germline): LNHDA, SQIVND (reference sequence). CDR3 DNA: TGTGCCAGTAGTGCGGCAGGGGACAATCAGCCCCAGCATTTT. The encoded protein is CASSAAGDNQPQHF.

By share, this clone counts as medium-sized. The chain has TRBV6-1 and TRBJ2-3; 8 nucleotides match TRBD1. There are 14 residues in the CDR3. With V trimmed by 6 bases and J by 2 bases, 4 bases remained unmatched. CDR1 and CDR2 from the germline V gene are MNHNS and SASEGT. CDR3 nucleotides: TGTGCCAGCAGCAGGACAGGGACCACAGATACGCAGTATTTT. It translates to CASSRTGTTDTQYF.

The CDR3 region is CASNPKGLAGAYEQYF. CDR3 coding DNA: TGTGCCAGCAATCCAAAAGGACTAGCGGGAGCCTACGAGCAGTACTTC. The V call is TRBV28, the J call TRBJ2-7, with TRBD2 matching 13 bases. The ends lost 7 bases at V and 2 bases at J; junction bases unmatched: 8. CDR1 is MDHEN, CDR2 SYDVKM, per germline. The CDR3 spans 16 residues.

A few counts support this clone. J is TRBJ1-5 and V is TRBV5-5, with 9 bases fitting TRBD1. CDR1 and CDR2 from the germline V gene are SGHKS and YYEKEE (reference sequence). There are 17 residues in the CDR3. J was trimmed by 0 bases and V by 4 bases; bases with no gene match: 8. The CDR3 bases are TGTGCCAGCAGCGGGGGGACAGGGTCATATAGCAATCAGCCCCAGCATTTT. Translating gives CASSGGTGSYSNQPQHF.

The chain combines TRBV28 with TRBJ1-5; 9 positions match TRBD1. Germline CDR1 and CDR2: MDHEN and SYDVKM. V was pared by 5 bases and J by 1 base, with 9 bases of the junction left unmatched. The CDR3 extends over 17 amino acids. The CDR3 reads CASSPIKQGASNQPQHF. CDR3 in DNA: TGTGCCAGCAGTCCCATTAAACAGGGGGCCAGCAATCAGCCCCAGCATTTT.

The chain is built from TRBV5-1 and TRBJ2-1; 13 bases agree with TRBD2. The junction had 11 bases not matched to a gene; V was cut back by 4 bases and J by 10 bases. The CDR3 is made up of 16 amino acids. Germline V gene lookup returns CDR1 SGHRS and CDR2 YFSETQ. The CDR3 nucleotides read TGCGCCAGCAGCGAATCAACTAGCGGGAGGGCCGGGGAGCAGTTCTTC. Its protein product is CASSESTSGRAGEQFF.

This CDR3 reads CASSQPSSGNTIYF. CDR3 bases: TGCGCCAGCAGCCAACCTTCCTCTGGAAACACCATATATTTT. The chain employs TRBV4-1 and TRBJ1-3; no reliable D call. The length of the CDR3 is 14 residues. V was shortened by 2 bases and J by 0 bases, with 5 bases between the two germline ends. Germline V gene sequence: CDR1 MGHRA, CDR2 YSYEKL.

This chain connects TRBV5-8 to TRBJ2-5; weak D call: TRBD1 (5 bases). CDR1 and CDR2 from the germline V gene are SGHTS and YDEGEE. This CDR3 is built from 15 residues. Trimming stripped 1 base from V and 2 bases from J, with 12 bases between. The CDR3 here is CASSLPLTVQETQYF. Written as DNA, the CDR3 is TGTGCCAGCAGCTTGCCCCTGACAGTACAAGAGACCCAGTACTTC.

The chain uses TRBV18 and TRBJ1-3, with 8 bases aligning to TRBD1. This CDR3 spans 15 amino acids. V dropped 3 bases and J dropped 2; count of bases not matched to a gene: 3. Germline CDR1 and CDR2: KGHSH and LQKENI. CDR3 sequence reads: CASSPAGGTGNTIYF. CDR3 sequence (DNA): TGTGCCAGCTCACCCGCAGGGGGCACTGGAAACACCATATATTTT.

The rearrangement joins TRBV5-1 to TRBJ2-1, with D unresolved. The CDR3 spans 14 residues. The ends were cut back, 2 bases at V and 4 bases at J, with 10 bases in the middle. From germline, CDR1 is SGHRS and CDR2 YFSETQ. The CDR3 is CASSLQNRYNEQFF. In nucleotides, the CDR3 is TGCGCCAGCAGCTTACAGAATAGATACAATGAGCAGTTCTTC.

J is TRBJ2-3 and V is TRBV13; perhaps TRBD2 as D (5 bases). The germline CDR1 and CDR2 sequences are PRHDT and FYEKMQ (reference sequence). V lost 3 bases to trimming and J lost 1 base, with 17 bases between them. There are 17 residues in the CDR3. The CDR3: CASSLGNIARGTDTQYF. The CDR3 region has the DNA TGTGCCAGCAGCTTGGGTAATATAGCGAGAGGCACAGATACGCAGTATTTT.

The chain carries TRBV5-1 and TRBJ2-1; 8 bases are shared with TRBD2. This CDR3 contains 12 residues. The V segment lost 5 bases and the J segment 11 bases; nucleotides outside the gene matches: 6. Germline lookup yields CDR1 SGHRS and CDR2 YFSETQ. The CDR3 DNA follows: TGCGCCAGCAGTCGGGAGGGGACTAAGCAGTTCTTC. Translated: CASSREGTKQFF.

The CDR3 here is CASSLDSGSVYEQYF. In DNA form, the CDR3 reads TGTGCCAGCAGCTTGGATAGCGGGAGCGTCTACGAGCAGTACTTC. J is TRBJ2-7 and V is TRBV5-4; TRBD2 aligns across 9 bases. The germline CDR1 and CDR2 sequences are SGHNT and YYREEE (reference sequence). CDR3 length equals 15 residues. V was pared by 0 bases and J by 3 bases, with 4 bases of the junction left unmatched.

This clone was seen just once. J is TRBJ1-1 and V is TRBV6-5; a possible D gene is TRBD1 (5 bases). V was clipped by 2 bases and J by 3 bases, with 10 bases between them. The CDR3 contains 14 residues. Germline loops: CDR1 MNHEY, CDR2 SVGAGI. In nucleotides, the CDR3 is TGTGCCAGCAGTTACGGCAGGGCGGACACTGAAGCTTTCTTT. Translating gives CASSYGRADTEAFF.

The J gene is TRBJ1-5, the V gene TRBV6-8, with D unresolved. Per germline, CDR1 MNHGY and CDR2 SAAAGT. The CDR3 is 15 amino acids. V was clipped by 2 bases and J by 0 bases, with 8 bases between them. Written as DNA, the CDR3 is TGTGCCAGCAGTTACAGTCAGTATAGCAATCAGCCCCAGCATTTT. This codes for CASSYSQYSNQPQHF.

The chain joins TRBV6-5 to TRBJ2-7; 10 bases map to TRBD1. Germline lookup yields CDR1 MNHEY and CDR2 SVGAGI. The CDR3 runs 15 residues. After removal of 2 bases from V and 3 bases from J, the junction contained 4 bases not matched to a gene. The CDR3 spells CASSYGTGADYEQYF. CDR3 nucleotide sequence: TGTGCCAGCAGTTACGGGACAGGGGCCGACTACGAGCAGTACTTC.

In this sample, this clone turned up once. The chain uses TRBV28 and TRBJ1-2, with a weak D call TRBD1 (5 bases). V dropped 6 bases and J dropped 5 bases, with 22 bases sitting between them. CDR1 is MDHEN, CDR2 SYDVKM, per germline. The CDR3 runs 16 residues. In DNA form, the CDR3 reads TGTGCCAGCAGGGGGGAAACGGGACTTTCCTGGTATGGCTACACCTTC. Encoded protein: CASRGETGLSWYGYTF.

V and J are TRBV27 and TRBJ1-5, with 8 bases fitting TRBD1. The CDR3 has 15 amino acids. Germline V gene lookup returns CDR1 MNHEY and CDR2 SMNVEV (reference sequence). V trimming: 4 bases; J trimming: 7 bases; junction bases outside the gene matches: 9. CDR3 residues: CASSSLYRGVQPQHF. CDR3 coding DNA: TGTGCCAGCAGTTCCCTCTACAGGGGGGTCCAGCCCCAGCATTTT.

The chain has TRBV29-1 and TRBJ2-2, with 12 bases matching TRBD2. This CDR3 spans 19 amino acids. Germline loops: CDR1 SQVTM, CDR2 ANQGSEA. J gave up 4 bases and V 7 bases, and 19 bases lay outside the gene matches. CDR3 in amino acids: CSARRGGLAGISGTGELFF. The CDR3, as DNA: TGCAGCGCCCGACGGGGAGGACTAGCGGGGATATCGGGCACCGGGGAGCTGTTTTTT.

The V call is TRBV4-1, the J call TRBJ2-5; 10 bases are a match to TRBD2. The J segment lost 2 bases and the V segment lost 0 bases, leaving 3 bases of the junction unmatched. The CDR3 extends over 16 amino acids. Germline V CDR1 and CDR2: MGHRA, YSYEKL. CDR3 in amino acids: CASSQEGLADQETQYF. In DNA, the CDR3 is TGCGCCAGCAGCCAAGAAGGACTAGCGGATCAAGAGACCCAGTACTTC.

V is TRBV29-1 and J is TRBJ1-2; 8 positions match TRBD1. Per germline, CDR1 SQVTM and CDR2 ANQGSEA. Germline trimming cut 5 bases from V and 0 bases from J; bases unmatched to any gene: 8. There are 15 residues in the CDR3. The CDR3 bases are TGCAGCGTTCTCACTACAGGGGGGGCTAACTATGGCTACACCTTC. Protein product: CSVLTTGGANYGYTF. Drawing the rest from reference TRBV29-1 and TRBJ1-2, the complete variable domain is SAVISQKPSRDICQRGTSLTIQCQVDSQVTMMFWYRQQPGQSLTLIATANQGSEATYESGFVIDKFPISRPNLTFSTLTVSNMSPEDSSIYLCSVLTTGGANYGYTFGSGTRLTVV.

This sequence joins TRBV18 and TRBJ2-7; no firm D call. Trimming took off 2 bases at V and 4 bases at J, with 6 bases between the two ends. CDR1 is KGHSH and CDR2 is LQKENI in the germline V gene. This CDR3 comprises 12 residues. This CDR3 is CASSPKQYEQYF. CDR3 coding DNA: TGTGCCAGCTCACCAAAGCAATACGAGCAGTACTTC.

The CDR3 nucleotides are TGTGCCAGCAGCTCGTCGACTAGCGGGATGGTAAATACGCAGTATTTT. Its translation is CASSSSTSGMVNTQYF. The rearrangement joins TRBV13 to TRBJ2-3, with 11 positions matching TRBD2. The germline CDR1 and CDR2 sequences are PRHDT and FYEKMQ (reference sequence). CDR3 length equals 16 residues. V was pared by 4 bases and J by 7 bases, with 10 bases of the junction left unmatched.

The genes are TRBV28 and TRBJ2-7; D is uncertain. Trimming pared 2 bases from V and 1 base from J, leaving 15 bases between. The CDR3 has 16 amino acids. Germline V gene sequence: CDR1 MDHEN, CDR2 SYDVKM. DNA of the CDR3: TGTGCCAGCAGTTTAACAGATTCTGCCAGGTCCTACGAGCAGTACTTC. It codes for CASSLTDSARSYEQYF.

The chain uses TRBV7-6 and TRBJ1-1; D possibly corresponds to TRBD1 (6 bases). CDR1 SGHVS and CDR2 FNYEAQ come from the germline V gene. Trimming took 1 base from V and 4 from J, leaving 13 bases between them. This CDR3 comprises 15 residues. CDR3 protein: CASSLGGRAPTEAFF. The CDR3, as DNA: TGTGCCAGCAGCTTAGGGGGGCGCGCACCCACTGAAGCTTTCTTT.

This chain joins TRBV27 and TRBJ1-2, with 11 positions matching TRBD1. The CDR3 has 15 amino acids. With V trimmed by 1 base and J by 6 bases, 4 bases remained unmatched. The germline V gene has CDR1 MNHEY and CDR2 SMNVEV (reference sequence). This CDR3 is CASSLLGTGGDGYTF. DNA of the CDR3: TGTGCCAGCAGTTTATTAGGGACAGGGGGGGATGGCTACACCTTC.